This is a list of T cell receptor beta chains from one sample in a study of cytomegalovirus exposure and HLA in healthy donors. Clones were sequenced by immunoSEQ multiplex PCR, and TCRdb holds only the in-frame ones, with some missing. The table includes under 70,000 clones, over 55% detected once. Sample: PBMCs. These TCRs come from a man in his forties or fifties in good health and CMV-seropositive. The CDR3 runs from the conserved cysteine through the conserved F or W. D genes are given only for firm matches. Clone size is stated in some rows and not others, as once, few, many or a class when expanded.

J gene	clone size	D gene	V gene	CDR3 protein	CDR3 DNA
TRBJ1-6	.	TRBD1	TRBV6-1	CASSDQQGSGTPLHF	TGTGCCAGCAGTGACCAACAGGGGTCGGGAACACCCCTCCACTTT
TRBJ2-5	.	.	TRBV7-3	CASSVGTHDKETQYF	TGTGCCAGCAGCGTCGGGACTCACGACAAAGAGACCCAGTACTTC
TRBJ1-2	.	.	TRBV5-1	CASSSTVYYGYTF	TGCGCCAGCAGCTCGACAGTTTACTATGGCTACACCTTC
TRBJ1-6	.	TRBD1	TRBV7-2	CASSLRTGSPHF	TGTGCCAGCAGCTTAAGGACAGGGAGCCCTCACTTT
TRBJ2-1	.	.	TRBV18	CASSPPIGGRLEQFF	TGTGCCAGCTCACCACCTATCGGGGGGCGGCTTGAGCAGTTCTTC
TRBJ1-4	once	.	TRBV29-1	CSVTGQTNEKLFF	TGCAGCGTTACAGGGCAAACTAATGAAAAACTGTTTTTT
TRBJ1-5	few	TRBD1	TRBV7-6	CASSLTGAGGNQPQHF	TGTGCCAGCAGCTTGACAGGGGCGGGGGGCAATCAGCCCCAGCATTTT
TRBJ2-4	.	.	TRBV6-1	CASSVRRAGTKNIQYF	TGTGCCAGCAGTGTACGGAGGGCAGGGACCAAAAACATTCAGTACTTC
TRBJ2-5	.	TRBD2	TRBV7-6	CASGTSGADQETQYF	TGTGCCAGCGGTACTAGCGGGGCGGACCAAGAGACCCAGTACTTC
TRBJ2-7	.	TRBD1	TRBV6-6	CASSTRTGSSYEQYF	TGTGCCAGCAGTACCCGGACAGGCAGCTCCTACGAGCAGTACTTC
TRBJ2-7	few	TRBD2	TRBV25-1	CASSAWEGFYEQYF	TGTGCCAGCAGTGCCTGGGAGGGCTTCTACGAGCAGTACTTC
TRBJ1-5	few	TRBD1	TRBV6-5	CASSSLGTGKQPQHF	TGTGCCAGCAGCTCACTCGGGACAGGGAAGCAGCCCCAGCATTTT
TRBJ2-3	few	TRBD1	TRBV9	CASSAQTGGITDTQYF	TGTGCCAGCAGCGCCCAGACAGGGGGCATCACAGATACGCAGTATTTT
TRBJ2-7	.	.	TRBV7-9	CASSSDGWGRKDYEQYF	TGTGCCAGCAGCTCGGACGGATGGGGGAGGAAAGACTACGAGCAGTACTTC
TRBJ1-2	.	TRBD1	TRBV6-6	CASRASTGEYGYTF	TGTGCCAGCAGAGCCTCGACAGGGGAATATGGCTACACCTTC
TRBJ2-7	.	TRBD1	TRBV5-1	CASSSSTGGEQYF	TGCGCCAGCAGCTCATCGACAGGGGGCGAGCAGTACTTC
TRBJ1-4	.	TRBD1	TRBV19	CASSRDRENEKLFF	TGTGCCAGTAGTAGGGACAGGGAAAATGAAAAACTGTTTTTT
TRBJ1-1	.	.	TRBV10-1	CASSESGVRESAFF	TGCGCCAGCAGTGAGTCCGGAGTTCGTGAGAGTGCTTTCTTT
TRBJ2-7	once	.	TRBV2	CASREDFNSYEQYF	TGTGCCAGCAGGGAGGACTTCAACTCCTACGAGCAGTACTTC
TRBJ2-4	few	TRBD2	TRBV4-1	CASSQGVAGVDIQYF	TGCGCCAGCAGCCAAGGGGTAGCGGGGGTTGACATTCAGTACTTC
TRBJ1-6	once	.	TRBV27	CASSLEQGYNSPLHF	TGTGCCAGCAGTTTGGAGCAGGGCTATAATTCACCCCTCCACTTT
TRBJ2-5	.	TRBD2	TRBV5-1	CASRGGSGTSGQETQYF	TGCGCCAGCAGAGGGGGATCCGGGACTAGCGGTCAAGAGACCCAGTACTTC
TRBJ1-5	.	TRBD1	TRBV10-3	CAISEVTGLGQPQHF	TGTGCCATCAGTGAGGTGACAGGGCTCGGCCAGCCCCAGCATTTT
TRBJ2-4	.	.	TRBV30	CAWNSLGSLAKNIQYF	TGTGCCTGGAATAGTCTAGGTTCTCTAGCCAAAAACATTCAGTACTTC
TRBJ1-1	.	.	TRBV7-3	CASSLGGGKAFF	TGTGCCAGCAGCTTGGGCGGAGGGAAAGCTTTCTTT
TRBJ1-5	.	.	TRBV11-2	CASSLGAGSGNQPQHF	TGTGCCAGCAGCTTAGGGGCGGGGAGCGGCAATCAGCCCCAGCATTTT
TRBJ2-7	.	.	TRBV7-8	CASSSYSSEQYF	TGTGCCAGCAGCTCGTACAGCAGCGAGCAGTACTTC
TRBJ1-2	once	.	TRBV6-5	CASSWTRGGNYGYTF	TGTGCCAGCAGTTGGACACGGGGGGGTAACTATGGCTACACCTTC
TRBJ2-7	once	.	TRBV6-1	CASSGGAGGFYEQYF	TGTGCCAGCAGTGGAGGGGCAGGGGGGTTCTACGAGCAGTACTTC
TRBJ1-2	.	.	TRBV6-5	CASSYSGGPYGYTF	TGTGCCAGCAGTTACTCGGGAGGCCCCTATGGCTACACCTTC
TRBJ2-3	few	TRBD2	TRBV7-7	CASASGGNTDTQYF	TGTGCCAGTGCTAGCGGGGGGAACACAGATACGCAGTATTTT
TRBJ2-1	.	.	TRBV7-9	CASSQTGDEQFF	TGTGCCAGCAGCCAAACGGGAGATGAGCAGTTCTTC
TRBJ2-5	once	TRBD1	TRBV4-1	CASSRTGGTGETQYF	TGCGCCAGCAGCCGCACAGGGGGAACAGGGGAGACCCAGTACTTC
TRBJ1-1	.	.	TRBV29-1	CSVRDNTGNTEAFF	TGCAGCGTCCGAGACAATACAGGAAACACTGAAGCTTTCTTT
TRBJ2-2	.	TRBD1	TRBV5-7	CASSFWGQSNTGELFF	TGTGCCAGCAGCTTTTGGGGACAGTCGAACACCGGGGAGCTGTTTTTT
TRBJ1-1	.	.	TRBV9	CASSVAGSTTEAFF	TGTGCCAGCAGCGTAGCTGGGAGTACCACTGAAGCTTTCTTT
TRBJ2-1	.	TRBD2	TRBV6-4	CASSARGGDPLYNEQFF	TGTGCCAGCAGTGCCCGGGGGGGTGATCCTCTCTACAATGAGCAGTTCTTC
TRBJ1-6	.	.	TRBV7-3	CASGLSSYNSPLHF	TGTGCCAGCGGTCTAAGCTCCTATAATTCACCCCTCCACTTT
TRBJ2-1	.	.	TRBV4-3	CASSQDRGTNNEQFF	TGCGCCAGCAGCCAAGACAGGGGCACAAACAATGAGCAGTTCTTC
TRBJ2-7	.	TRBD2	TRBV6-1	CASSEALQRGPYEQYF	TGTGCCAGCAGTGAAGCGCTTCAGCGGGGGCCCTACGAGCAGTACTTC
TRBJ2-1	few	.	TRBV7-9	CASSFGDERRFF	TGTGCCAGCAGCTTCGGGGATGAAAGACGGTTCTTC
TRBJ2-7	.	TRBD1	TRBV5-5	CASSLEGAWGEQYF	TGTGCCAGCAGCTTGGAGGGGGCCTGGGGAGAGCAGTACTTC
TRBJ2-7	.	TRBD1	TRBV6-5	CASRLPGQGDEQYF	TGTGCCAGCAGATTACCGGGACAGGGGGACGAGCAGTACTTC